The 2 T cell receptor beta chains below were found in one sample sequenced in a study of vaccination effects on CD4 cells after COVID-19. Antigens of these TCRs are unknown. Clones were sequenced by immunoSEQ multiplex PCR, and TCRdb holds only the in-frame ones, with some missing. The sample records some 40,000 clones, around 72% being singletons. Antigen-specific CD4+ T cells expanded by the ViraFEST assay with viral peptide pools were then sequenced. CD4+ T cell isolation took place after about 11 days of culture. PCR-confirmed SARS-CoV-2 infection occurred in the person between March and December 2020. The starting material was CD4+ T cells from PBMCs cultured with HCoV-NL63 spike peptides, obtained before COVID-19 vaccination. The receptors were sampled from a human donor who had a prior SARS-CoV-2 infection.

The V call is TRBV5-1, the J call TRBJ1-6, with D maybe TRBD1 (5 bases). Germline CDR1 is SGHRS and CDR2 is YFSETQ. The V and J ends lost 4 bases and 7 bases respectively, with 18 bases between them. This CDR3 is 16 amino acids long. DNA of the CDR3: TGCGCCAGCAGCCTGGGACGGGGTCTGGGGAATTCACCCCTCCACTTT. This translates into CASSLGRGLGNSPLHF.

The DNA for the CDR3 is TGTGCCAGTAGTAACTTCGCTCGCCTCTCCTACAATGAGCAGTTCTTC. Amino acids: CASSNFARLSYNEQFF. V usage is TRBV19 and J usage is TRBJ2-1; D remains ambiguous. Trimming removed 4 bases from V and 0 bases from J, with 13 bases in between. In germline, CDR1 is LNHDA, CDR2 SQIVND (reference sequence). The CDR3 runs 16 residues.